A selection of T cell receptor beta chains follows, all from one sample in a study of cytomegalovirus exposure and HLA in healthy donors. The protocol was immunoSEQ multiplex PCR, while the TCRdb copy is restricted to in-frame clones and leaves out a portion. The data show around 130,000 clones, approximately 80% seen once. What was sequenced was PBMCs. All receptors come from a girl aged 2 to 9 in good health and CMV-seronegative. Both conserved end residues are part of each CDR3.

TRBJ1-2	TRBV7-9	CASSLDRGYGYTF
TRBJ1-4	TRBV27	CASRSAGGYEKLFF
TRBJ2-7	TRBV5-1	CASSLESGGYEQYF
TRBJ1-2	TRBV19	CASSLRGGEWYGYTF
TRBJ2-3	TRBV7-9	CASSSWTSGRSTDTQYF
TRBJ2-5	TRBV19	CASSTEAGAETQYF
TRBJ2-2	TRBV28	CASSSRLAGVFGELFF
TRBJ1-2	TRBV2	CASRDDRRSFYGYTF
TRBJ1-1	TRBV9	CASSVEGATWNTEAFF
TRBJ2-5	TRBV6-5	CASSRGFGETQYF
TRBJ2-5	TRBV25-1	CASSDHMGLAGARETQYF
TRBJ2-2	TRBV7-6	CASSLEGDTGELFF
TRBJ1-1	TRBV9	CASSAQIQGSPTEAFF
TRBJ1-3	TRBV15	CATSRDRFPGNTIYF
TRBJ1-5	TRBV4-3	CASSQDRDRGNQPQHF
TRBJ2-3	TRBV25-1	CASSESGLGSHTDTQYF
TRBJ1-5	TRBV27	CASSKTGENQPQHF
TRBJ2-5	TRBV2	CASSESGLGQETQYF
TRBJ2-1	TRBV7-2	CASRRTSGVNEQFF
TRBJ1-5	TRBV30	CAWSGGQGISNQPQHF
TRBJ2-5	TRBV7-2	CASAPGPNGGTQYF
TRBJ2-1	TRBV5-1	CASRTEGGNEQFF
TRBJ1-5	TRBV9	CASSVGTGPSEPQHF
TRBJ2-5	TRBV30	CAWSRVGGGAQYF
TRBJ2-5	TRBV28	CASSLGLSGMQETQYF
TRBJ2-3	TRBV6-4	CASSEGSTDTQYF
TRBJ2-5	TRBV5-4	CASSDPGLAGGELTQYF
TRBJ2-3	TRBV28	CASSWRKSTDTQYF
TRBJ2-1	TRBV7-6	CASSWNEEAVSDNEQFF
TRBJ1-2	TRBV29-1	CSVPPPGTGRGKGYTF
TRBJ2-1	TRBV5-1	CASSLWDRVYNEQFF
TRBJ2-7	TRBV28	CASFTGVRSYEQYF
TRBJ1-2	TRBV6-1	CASAGQGYYGYTF
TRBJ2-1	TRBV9	CASSVGWRGGGDEQFF
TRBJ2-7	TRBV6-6	CASRGGQGNISYEQYF
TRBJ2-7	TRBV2	CASSVDRGTYEQYF
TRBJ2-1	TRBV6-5	CASSYSQGAGNEQFF
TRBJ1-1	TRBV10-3	CAISPSLNTEAFF
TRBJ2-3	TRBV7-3	CASSLVPETGGLDTQYF
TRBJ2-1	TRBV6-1	CASSVQESSYNEQFF
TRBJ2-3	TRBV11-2	CASSSGLAGGRTDTQYF
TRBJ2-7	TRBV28	CASSLDRGGYEQYF
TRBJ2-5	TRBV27	CASSLAGVRETQYF
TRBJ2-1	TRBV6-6	CASTEAQGIDEQFF
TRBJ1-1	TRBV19	CASKSTANTEAFF
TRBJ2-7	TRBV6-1	CASRTSGSLSYEQYF
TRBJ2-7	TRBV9	CASSQQGAREQYF
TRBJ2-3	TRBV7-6	CASSLRGLAGGVTDTQYF
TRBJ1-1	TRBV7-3	CASSLGRNTEAFF
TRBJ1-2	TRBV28	CASSSHRVSSYGYTF
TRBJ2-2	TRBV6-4	CASSDSDRGNTGELFF
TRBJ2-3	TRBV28	CASSLSGDTQYF
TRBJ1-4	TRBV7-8	CASSLARGGREKLFF